These 11 T cell receptor beta chains share one sample of origin, sequenced in a study of graft-versus-host responses after intestinal transplantation. Assay used: immunoSEQ multiplex PCR; TCRdb lists only in-frame clones, some missing. The sample records about 80,000 clones, 70% to 90% being singletons. These receptors' targets are unknown. The input for sequencing was unstimulated CD4+ T cells sorted from spleen or lymph node cells, taken before intestinal transplant. Receptors were obtained from a human donor who received an intestinal transplant.

This chain uses TRBV19 with TRBJ2-1; 14 positions agree with TRBD2. Trimming cost V 3 bases and J 5 bases; bases outside gene matches: 12. From germline, CDR1 is LNHDA and CDR2 SQIVND (reference sequence). This CDR3 contains 19 residues. CDR3 protein: CASSIIRTSGRTIDNEQFF. DNA for the CDR3: TGTGCCAGTAGTATCATTCGGACTAGCGGGAGGACAATAGACAATGAGCAGTTCTTC.

This clone has more than one count but fewer than ten. This chain uses TRBV6-6 with TRBJ2-2, with 9 bases matching TRBD1. Germline V gene sequence: CDR1 MNHNY, CDR2 SVGAGI (reference sequence). The CDR3 is 15 amino acids. The ends lost 4 bases at V and 1 base at J; junction bases unmatched: 1. Here the CDR3 DNA reads TGTGCCAGCAGTTGGGGACAGGGGAACACCGGGGAGCTGTTTTTT. Protein sequence: CASSWGQGNTGELFF.

The V call is TRBV27, the J call TRBJ2-7, with TRBD2 matching over 8 bases. CDR1 is MNHEY and CDR2 is SMNVEV in the germline V gene (reference sequence). This CDR3 is built from 16 residues. J was trimmed by 1 base and V by 5 bases; bases with no gene match: 10. CDR3: CASSGGSGDLSYEQYF. The CDR3 DNA sequence: TGTGCCAGCAGTGGGGGTAGCGGGGATCTTTCCTACGAGCAGTACTTC.

This sequence joins TRBV19 and TRBJ2-3; a possible D gene is TRBD1 (6 bases). CDR1 is LNHDA, CDR2 SQIVND, per germline (reference sequence). The ends were cut back, 5 bases at V and 3 bases at J, with 9 bases in the middle. This CDR3 spans 13 amino acids. The CDR3 coding sequence is TGTGCCAGTAGTCCCCAGGGGACAGATACGCAGTATTTT. As protein: CASSPQGTDTQYF. Together with reference TRBV19 and TRBJ2-3, the CDR3 gives the full variable domain: DGGITQSPKYLFRKEGQNVTLSCEQNLNHDAMYWYRQDPGQGLRLIYYSQIVNDFQKGDIAEGYSVSREKKESFPLTVTSAQKNPTAFYLCASSPQGTDTQYFGPGTRLTVL.

This chain uses TRBV29-1 with TRBJ2-1; D is possibly TRBD2 (6 bases). CDR3 length: 14 amino acids. Trimming shortened V by 2 bases and J by 2 bases, and 10 bases separated the two germline ends. Germline V gene sequence: CDR1 SQVTM, CDR2 ANQGSEA. CDR3 bases: TGCAGCGTTGAACGACTAGTCGCCTACAATGAGCAGTTCTTC. This encodes CSVERLVAYNEQFF.

V is TRBV21-1 and J is TRBJ2-2; the D call in the table, TRBD1, was not verified against the DNA. TRBV21-1 is tagged as a pseudogene. This CDR3 spans 16 amino acids. CDR3 loop: CASSKRDRANTGELFF. CDR3 bases: TGTGCCAGCAGCAAAAGGGACAGGGCTAACACCGGGGAGCTGTTTTTT.

The gene calls are TRBV28 and TRBJ2-3; TRBD2 might be the D (6 bases). Germline CDR1 and CDR2: MDHEN and SYDVKM. The CDR3 is 17 residues long. The V gene lost 10 bases and the J gene lost 0 bases, with 23 bases spanning the gap. Written as DNA, the CDR3 is TGTGCCACCATCCCTAGTGGGGGAGCGGGTAGCACAGATACGCAGTATTTT. Translating it yields CATIPSGGAGSTDTQYF.

This rearrangement joins TRBV27 to TRBJ2-1; 16 bases agree with TRBD2. The CDR3 contains 17 residues. J was trimmed by 1 base and V by 6 bases; bases with no gene match: 3. Germline lookup yields CDR1 MNHEY and CDR2 SMNVEV (reference sequence). In DNA form, the CDR3 reads TGTGCCAGCAGGGGACTAGCGGGGGGGTTTTCCTACAATGAGCAGTTCTTC. Translated, it gives CASRGLAGGFSYNEQFF.

This rearrangement joins TRBV5-1 to TRBJ2-2; D is possibly TRBD1 (5 bases). The ends were cut back, 1 base at V and 0 bases at J, with 7 bases in the middle. There are 15 residues in the CDR3. The V gene's germline CDR1 is SGHRS and CDR2 YFSETQ. Here the CDR3 reads CASSLTGSNTGELFF. The CDR3, as DNA: TGCGCCAGCAGCTTGACAGGTTCGAACACCGGGGAGCTGTTTTTT.

The chain carries TRBV2 and TRBJ1-1; tentatively, D is TRBD1 (6 bases). Germline assignment: CDR1 SNHLY and CDR2 FYNNEI. Trimming shortened V by 6 bases and J by 1 base, and 12 bases separated the two germline ends. The CDR3 loop spans 14 amino acids. The CDR3 DNA follows: TGTGCCAGCAGCCGGACAGCAACGAACACTGAAGCTTTCTTT. Its protein product is CASSRTATNTEAFF.

V usage is TRBV4-1 and J usage is TRBJ2-1; TRBD1 is a possible D gene (6 bases). Trimming pared 0 bases from V and 12 bases from J, leaving 36 bases between. From germline, CDR1 is MGHRA and CDR2 YSYEKL. This CDR3 is 21 amino acids long. The CDR3: CASSQELGFGQGMVSEMGQFF. The CDR3 nucleotides read TGCGCCAGCAGCCAAGAATTGGGGTTTGGGCAGGGGATGGTATCCGAAATGGGGCAGTTCTTC.